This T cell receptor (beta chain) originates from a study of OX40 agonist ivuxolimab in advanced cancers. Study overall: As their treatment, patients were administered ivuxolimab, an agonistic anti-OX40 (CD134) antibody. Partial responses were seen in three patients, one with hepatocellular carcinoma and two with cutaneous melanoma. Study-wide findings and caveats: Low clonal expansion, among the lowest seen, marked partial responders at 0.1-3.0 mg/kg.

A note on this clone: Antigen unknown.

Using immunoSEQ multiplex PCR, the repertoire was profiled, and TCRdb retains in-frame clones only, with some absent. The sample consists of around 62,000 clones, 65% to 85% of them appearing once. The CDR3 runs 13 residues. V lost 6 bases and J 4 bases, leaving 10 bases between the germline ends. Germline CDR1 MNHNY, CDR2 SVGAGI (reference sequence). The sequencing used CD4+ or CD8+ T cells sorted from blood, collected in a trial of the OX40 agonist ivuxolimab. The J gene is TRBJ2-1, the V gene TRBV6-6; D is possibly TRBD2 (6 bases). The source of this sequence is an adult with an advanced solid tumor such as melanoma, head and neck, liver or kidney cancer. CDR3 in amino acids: CASRKDYYNEQFF. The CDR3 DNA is TGTGCCAGCAGAAAGGACTATTACAATGAGCAGTTCTTC.